Following are 2 T cell receptor beta chains from one sample sequenced in a study of T-cell memory formation after mild COVID-19 (TCRdb year 2021). The library was made by 5' RACE. These reads were obtained on an Illumina NovaSeq 6000. The public reads were run again by TCRdb, first through fastp at Q25 and then through MiXCR, and only productive beta chains were kept. Rows with one shared CDR3 protein collapse into an entry with the most common genes and DNA. For this sample the table gives roughly 610,000 distinct CDR3 sequences, of which approximately 15% were detected only once. Roughly 7.8% of the sample is in the top ten clones. The sample taken for sequencing was PBMCs or a T cell subset sorted from them (not recorded which). The receptors were gathered from an adult woman who had mild COVID-19 (a few samples of this study predate the infection). The sample titles of this study are shuffled in the database, so cell type and time point are left out; the donor was told from shared clones.

A few counts support this clonotype. This chain connects TRBV24-1 to TRBJ2-2; maybe TRBD1 (5 bases). Trimming took 4 bases from V and 0 from J, leaving 11 bases between them. This CDR3 is 16 amino acids long. Germline V lookup: CDR1 KGHDR, CDR2 SFDVKD. CDR3 loop: CATSEMTATNTGELFF. DNA for the CDR3: TGTGCCACCAGTGAGATGACAGCCACGAACACCGGGGAGCTGTTTTTT.

The J gene is TRBJ2-7, the V gene TRBV3-1; a weak D match, TRBD1 (6 bases). CDR1 and CDR2 (germline): LGHDT, YNNKEL (reference sequence). The CDR3 is 12 residues long. Trimming shortened V by 4 bases and J by 3 bases, and 7 bases separated the two germline ends. The CDR3 region is CASSRQDYEQYF. CDR3 coding DNA: TGTGCCAGCAGCCGACAGGACTACGAGCAGTACTTC.